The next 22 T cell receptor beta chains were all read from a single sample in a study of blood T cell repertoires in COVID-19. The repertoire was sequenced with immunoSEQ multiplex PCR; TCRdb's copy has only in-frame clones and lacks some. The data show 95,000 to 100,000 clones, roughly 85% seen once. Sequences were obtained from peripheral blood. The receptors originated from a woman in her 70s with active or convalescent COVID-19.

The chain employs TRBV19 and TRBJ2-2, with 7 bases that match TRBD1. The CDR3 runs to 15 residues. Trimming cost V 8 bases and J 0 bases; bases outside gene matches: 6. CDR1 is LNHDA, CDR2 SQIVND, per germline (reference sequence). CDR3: CASQTGTANTGELFF. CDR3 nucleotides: TGTGCCAGTCAGACCGGGACAGCGAACACCGGGGAGCTGTTTTTT.

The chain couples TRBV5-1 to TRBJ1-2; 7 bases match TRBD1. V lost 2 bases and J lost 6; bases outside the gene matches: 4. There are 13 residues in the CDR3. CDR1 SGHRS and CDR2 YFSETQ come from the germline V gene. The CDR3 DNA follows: TGCGCCAGCAGCTTATCAGGGGGAGATGGCTACACCTTC. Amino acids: CASSLSGGDGYTF.

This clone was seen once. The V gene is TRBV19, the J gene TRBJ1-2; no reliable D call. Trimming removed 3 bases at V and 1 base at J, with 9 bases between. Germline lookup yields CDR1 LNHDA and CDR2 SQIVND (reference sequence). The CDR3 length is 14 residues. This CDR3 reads CASSISGFNYGYTF. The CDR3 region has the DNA TGTGCCAGTAGTATCTCGGGTTTTAACTATGGCTACACCTTC.

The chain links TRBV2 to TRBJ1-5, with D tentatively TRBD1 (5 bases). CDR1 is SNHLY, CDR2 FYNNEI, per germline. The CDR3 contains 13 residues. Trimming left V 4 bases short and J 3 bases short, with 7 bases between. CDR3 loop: CASSGGPNQPQHF. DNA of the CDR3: TGTGCCAGCAGTGGGGGCCCCAATCAGCCCCAGCATTTT.

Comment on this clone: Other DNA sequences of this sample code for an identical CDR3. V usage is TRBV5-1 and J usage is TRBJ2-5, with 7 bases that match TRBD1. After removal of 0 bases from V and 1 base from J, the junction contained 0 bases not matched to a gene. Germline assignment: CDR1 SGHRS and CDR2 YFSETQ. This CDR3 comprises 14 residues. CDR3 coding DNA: TGCGCCAGCAGCTTGGGACAGGGCCAAGAGACCCAGTACTTC. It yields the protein CASSLGQGQETQYF.

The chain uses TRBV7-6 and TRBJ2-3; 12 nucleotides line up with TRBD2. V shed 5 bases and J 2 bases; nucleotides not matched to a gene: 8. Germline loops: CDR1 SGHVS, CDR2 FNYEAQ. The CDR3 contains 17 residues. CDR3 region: CASSVGLAGTTTDTQYF. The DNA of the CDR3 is TGTGCCAGCAGCGTCGGACTAGCGGGGACGACCACAGATACGCAGTATTTT.

CDR3 region: CASTRGSNTGELFF. Written as DNA, the CDR3 is TGTGCCAGCACCCGAGGGTCCAACACCGGGGAGCTGTTTTTT. This rearrangement joins TRBV9 to TRBJ2-2, with D perhaps TRBD2 (5 bases). The length of the CDR3 is 14 residues. The ends were cut back, 6 bases at V and 2 bases at J, with 11 bases in the middle. Germline V gives CDR1 SGDLS, CDR2 YYNGEE.

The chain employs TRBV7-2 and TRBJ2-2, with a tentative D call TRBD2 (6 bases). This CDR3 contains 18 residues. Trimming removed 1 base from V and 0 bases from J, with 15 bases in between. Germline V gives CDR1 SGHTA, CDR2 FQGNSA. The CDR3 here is CASSLGFASAANTGELFF. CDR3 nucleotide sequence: TGTGCCAGCAGCTTAGGTTTTGCTAGCGCGGCGAACACCGGGGAGCTGTTTTTT. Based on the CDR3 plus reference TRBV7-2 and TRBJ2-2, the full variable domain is GAGVSQSPSNKVTEKGKDVELRCDPISGHTALYWYRQSLGQGLEFLIYFQGNSAPDKSGLPSDRFSAERTGGSVSTLTIQRTQQEDSAVYLCASSLGFASAANTGELFFGEGSRLTVL.

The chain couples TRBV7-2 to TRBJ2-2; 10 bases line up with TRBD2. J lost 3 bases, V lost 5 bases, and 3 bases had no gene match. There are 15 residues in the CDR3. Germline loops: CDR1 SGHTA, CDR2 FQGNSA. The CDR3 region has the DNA TGTGCCAGCAGCACGCTAGCGGGAGACACCGGGGAGCTGTTTTTT. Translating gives CASSTLAGDTGELFF.

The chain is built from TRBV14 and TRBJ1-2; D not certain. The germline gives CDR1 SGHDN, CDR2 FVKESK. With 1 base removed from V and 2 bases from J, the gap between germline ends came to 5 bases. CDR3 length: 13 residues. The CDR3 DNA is TGTGCCAGCAGCCAAGGGGCCAACTATGGCTACACCTTC. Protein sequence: CASSQGANYGYTF. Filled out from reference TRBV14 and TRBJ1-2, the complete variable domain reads EAGVTQFPSHSVIEKGQTVTLRCDPISGHDNLYWYRRVMGKEIKFLLHFVKESKQDESGMPNNRFLAERTGGTYSTLKVQPAELEDSGVYFCASSQGANYGYTFGSGTRLTVV.

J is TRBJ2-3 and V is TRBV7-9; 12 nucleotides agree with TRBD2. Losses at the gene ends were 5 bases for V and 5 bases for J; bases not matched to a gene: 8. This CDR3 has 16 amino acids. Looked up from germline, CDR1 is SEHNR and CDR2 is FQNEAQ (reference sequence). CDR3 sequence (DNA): TGTGCCAGCAGCCAGCGGACTAGCGGGATGGAAGATACGCAGTATTTT. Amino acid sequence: CASSQRTSGMEDTQYF.

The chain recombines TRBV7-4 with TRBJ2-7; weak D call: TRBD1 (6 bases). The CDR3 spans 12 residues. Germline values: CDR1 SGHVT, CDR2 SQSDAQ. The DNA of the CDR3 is TGTGTTCCCGGACAGCAATCCTACGAGCAGTACTTC. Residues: CVPGQQSYEQYF.

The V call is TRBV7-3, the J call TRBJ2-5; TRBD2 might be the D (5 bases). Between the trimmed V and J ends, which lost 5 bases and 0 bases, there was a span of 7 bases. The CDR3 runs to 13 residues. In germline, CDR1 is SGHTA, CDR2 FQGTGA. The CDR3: CASSPGNQETQYF. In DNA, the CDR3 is TGTGCCAGCAGCCCGGGAAACCAAGAGACCCAGTACTTC.

In nucleotides, the CDR3 is TGTGCCAGCAGTGATCGGCGGGGGGGCCCCTACAATGAGCAGTTCTTC. Protein product: CASSDRRGGPYNEQFF. The chain joins TRBV2 to TRBJ2-1; 9 positions agree with TRBD2. The length of the CDR3 is 16 residues. Germline values: CDR1 SNHLY, CDR2 FYNNEI. V shed 3 bases, J shed 2 bases, and the junction held 5 bases outside the gene matches.

The CDR3 protein is CASSLGTGDAYGYTF. The CDR3 DNA reads TGTGCCAGCAGCTTGGGGACAGGGGATGCCTATGGCTACACCTTC. The V gene is TRBV5-8, the J gene TRBJ1-2, with 9 bases lining up with TRBD1. The trim removed 0 bases at V and 4 bases at J, leaving 4 bases unmatched. Germline V CDR1 and CDR2: SGHTS, YDEGEE. The CDR3 has 15 amino acids.

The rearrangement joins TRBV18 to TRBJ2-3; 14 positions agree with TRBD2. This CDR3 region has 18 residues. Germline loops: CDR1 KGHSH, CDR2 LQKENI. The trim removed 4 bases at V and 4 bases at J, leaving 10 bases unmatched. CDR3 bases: TGTGCCAGCTCACTAAAGCCCGGGACTAGCGGGAGATCAGATACGCAGTATTTT. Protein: CASSLKPGTSGRSDTQYF.

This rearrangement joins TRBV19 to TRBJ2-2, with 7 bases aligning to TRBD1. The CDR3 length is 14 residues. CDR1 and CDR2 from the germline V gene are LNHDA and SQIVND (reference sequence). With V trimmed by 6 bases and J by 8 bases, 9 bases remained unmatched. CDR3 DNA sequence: TGTGCCAGTAGCTCTCTTACAGGGGCTGGGGAGCTGTTTTTT. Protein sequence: CASSSLTGAGELFF.

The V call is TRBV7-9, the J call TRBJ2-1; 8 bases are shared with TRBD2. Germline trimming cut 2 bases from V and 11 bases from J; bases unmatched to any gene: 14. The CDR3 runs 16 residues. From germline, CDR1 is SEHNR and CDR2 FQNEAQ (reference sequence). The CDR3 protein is CASSLRVGLGRMKQFF. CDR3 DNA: TGTGCCAGCAGCTTACGTGTGGGACTAGGTCGAATGAAGCAGTTCTTC.

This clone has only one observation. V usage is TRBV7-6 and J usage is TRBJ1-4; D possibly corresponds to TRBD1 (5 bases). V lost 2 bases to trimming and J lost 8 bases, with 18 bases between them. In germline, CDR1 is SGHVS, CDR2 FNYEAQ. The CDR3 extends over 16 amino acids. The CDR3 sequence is CASSLTPAGKGEKLFF. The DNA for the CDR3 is TGTGCCAGCAGCTTAACGCCCGCAGGGAAAGGGGAAAAACTGTTTTTT.

CDR3 nucleotide sequence: TGTGCCAGCTCACCAGGTTCAGTCATGAACACTGAAGCTTTCTTT. It translates to CASSPGSVMNTEAFF. The J gene is TRBJ1-1, the V gene TRBV18; D call uncertain. The germline gives CDR1 KGHSH, CDR2 LQKENI. This CDR3 has 15 residues. Trimming pared 2 bases from V and 0 bases from J, leaving 10 bases between. Looking up the rest from reference TRBV18 and TRBJ1-1 gives the full variable domain: NAGVMQNPRHLVRRRGQEARLRCSPMKGHSHVYWYRQLPEEGLKFMVYLQKENIIDESGMPKERFSAEFPKEGPSILRIQQVVRGDSAAYFCASSPGSVMNTEAFFGQGTRLTVV.

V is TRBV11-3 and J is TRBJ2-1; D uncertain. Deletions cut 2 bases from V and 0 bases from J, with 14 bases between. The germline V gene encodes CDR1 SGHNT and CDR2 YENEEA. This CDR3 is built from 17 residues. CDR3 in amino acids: CASSLLPSTYSYNEQFF. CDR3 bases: TGTGCCAGCAGCTTATTGCCGTCTACCTACTCCTACAATGAGCAGTTCTTC. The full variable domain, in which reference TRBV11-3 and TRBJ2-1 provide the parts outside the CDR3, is EAGVVQSPRYKIIEKKQPVAFWCNPISGHNTLYWYLQNLGQGPELLIRYENEEAVDDSQLPKDRFSAERLKGVDSTLKIQPAELGDSAVYLCASSLLPSTYSYNEQFFGPGTRLTVL.

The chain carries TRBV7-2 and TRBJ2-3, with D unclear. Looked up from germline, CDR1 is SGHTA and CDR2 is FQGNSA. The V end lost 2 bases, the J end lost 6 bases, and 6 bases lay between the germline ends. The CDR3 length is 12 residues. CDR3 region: CASSLYRDTQYF. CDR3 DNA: TGTGCCAGCAGCTTATATCGGGATACGCAGTATTTT.